Described below is a single TCR beta chain sequence and its context. The V and J ends lost 2 bases and 3 bases, in that order; junction bases with no gene match: 3. Germline V gene data show CDR1 as SEHNR and CDR2 as FQNEAQ (reference sequence). The CDR3 covers 15 residues. This sample stems from a study of control samples from healthy donors and cancer patients. Only in-frame clones appear in the TCRdb table, and some are missing; sequencing was by immunoSEQ multiplex PCR. The sample carries 120,000 or so clones, about 83% recorded once. The chain employs TRBV7-9 and TRBJ2-2, with 7 bases identical to TRBD2. The receptor comes from a man aged 30 to 45 in good health. Sequenced sample: blood. The CDR3 nucleotides read TGTGCCAGCAGCTTACGTGGGAGGGACACCGGGGAGCTGTTTTTT. This sequence encodes CASSLRGRDTGELFF.